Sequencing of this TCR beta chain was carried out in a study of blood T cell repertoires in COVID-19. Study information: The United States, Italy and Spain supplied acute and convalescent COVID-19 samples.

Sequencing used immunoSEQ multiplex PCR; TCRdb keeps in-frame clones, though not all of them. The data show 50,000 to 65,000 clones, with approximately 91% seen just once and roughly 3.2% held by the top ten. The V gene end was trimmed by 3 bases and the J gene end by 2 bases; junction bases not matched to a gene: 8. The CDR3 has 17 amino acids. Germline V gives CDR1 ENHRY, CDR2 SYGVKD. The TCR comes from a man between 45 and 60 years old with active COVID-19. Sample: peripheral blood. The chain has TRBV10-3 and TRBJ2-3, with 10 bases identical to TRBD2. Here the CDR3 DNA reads TGTGCCATCAGTGACCCAGCGGGGGGGCTGAACACAGATACGCAGTATTTT. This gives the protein CAISDPAGGLNTDTQYF.